The rows below give T cell receptor beta chains drawn from one sample of a study of shared clonotypes between healthy human individuals. The repertoire was sequenced with immunoSEQ multiplex PCR; TCRdb's copy has only in-frame clones and lacks some. The repertoire consists of 1.5 million to 2.5 million clones, with about 95% occurring once and the leading ten covering around 1.2%. Sequencing was done on a sample of naive CD8+ T cells sorted from blood. Receptors originate from a young man in good health. The CDR3 runs from the conserved cysteine through the conserved F or W. Not every row has a clone size; where given, it reads once, few, many or a size class.

v_call: TRBV28
j_call: TRBJ2-7
cdr3_length: 14
clone_size: once
cdr3_aa: CASSLTGNSNEQYF

v_call: TRBV5-6
j_call: TRBJ2-7
cdr3_length: 15
clone_size: .
cdr3_aa: CASSLGTRNFYEQYF

v_call: TRBV10-3
j_call: TRBJ2-7
cdr3_length: 12
clone_size: .
cdr3_aa: CAIGDLSYEQYF

v_call: TRBV5-1
j_call: TRBJ2-1
cdr3_length: 16
clone_size: .
cdr3_aa: CASSLEASGSYNEQFF

v_call: TRBV6-5
j_call: TRBJ2-7
cdr3_length: 16
clone_size: once
cdr3_aa: CASSYTRRQGLHEQYF

v_call: TRBV30
j_call: TRBJ1-3
cdr3_length: 12
clone_size: .
cdr3_aa: CAWSVLGNTIYF

v_call: TRBV4-1
j_call: TRBJ2-1
cdr3_length: 16
clone_size: .
cdr3_aa: CASSPRRTGGHREQFF

v_call: TRBV10-1
j_call: TRBJ2-7
cdr3_length: 16
clone_size: .
cdr3_aa: CASSESITDGVSEQYF

v_call: TRBV6-1
j_call: .
cdr3_length: 16
clone_size: .
cdr3_aa: CASSGPGGGFPYEQYF

v_call: TRBV6-1
j_call: TRBJ1-2
cdr3_length: 13
clone_size: .
cdr3_aa: CASSEQGNYGYTF

v_call: TRBV5-6
j_call: TRBJ1-5
cdr3_length: 15
clone_size: .
cdr3_aa: CASSHGPGYDQPQHF

v_call: TRBV19
j_call: TRBJ2-7
cdr3_length: 16
clone_size: .
cdr3_aa: CASSPGTTGNSYEQYF

v_call: TRBV5-6
j_call: TRBJ2-7
cdr3_length: 15
clone_size: .
cdr3_aa: CASSYGSGPGYEQYF

v_call: TRBV4-1
j_call: TRBJ1-2
cdr3_length: 15
clone_size: .
cdr3_aa: CASSQGQGINYGYTF

v_call: TRBV28
j_call: TRBJ2-3
cdr3_length: 15
clone_size: .
cdr3_aa: CASSLGSTSTDTQYF

v_call: TRBV27
j_call: TRBJ1-1
cdr3_length: 15
clone_size: .
cdr3_aa: CASSLSGNGLTEAFF

v_call: TRBV4-2
j_call: TRBJ2-7
cdr3_length: 15
clone_size: .
cdr3_aa: CASSQAGGEYFEQYF

v_call: TRBV10-3
j_call: TRBJ1-1
cdr3_length: 13
clone_size: .
cdr3_aa: CAISEFGSSEAFF

v_call: TRBV5-4
j_call: TRBJ1-1
cdr3_length: 12
clone_size: .
cdr3_aa: CASSFDGTEAFF

v_call: TRBV4-1
j_call: TRBJ2-2
cdr3_length: 14
clone_size: .
cdr3_aa: CASSQDRGVGELFF

v_call: TRBV2
j_call: TRBJ2-3
cdr3_length: 14
clone_size: .
cdr3_aa: CASSWTGVADTQYF

v_call: TRBV4-3
j_call: TRBJ2-7
cdr3_length: 13
clone_size: .
cdr3_aa: CASSQDGIREQYF

v_call: TRBV10-1
j_call: TRBJ2-3
cdr3_length: 13
clone_size: .
cdr3_aa: CASSGAPTDTQYF

v_call: TRBV30
j_call: TRBJ2-7
cdr3_length: 15
clone_size: .
cdr3_aa: CAWSLGTGDNYEQYF

v_call: TRBV6-6
j_call: TRBJ2-3
cdr3_length: 13
clone_size: .
cdr3_aa: CASSSPVDDTQYF

v_call: TRBV7-9
j_call: TRBJ2-1
cdr3_length: 14
clone_size: .
cdr3_aa: CASSLRVDYNEQFF

v_call: TRBV29-1
j_call: TRBJ1-2
cdr3_length: 12
clone_size: .
cdr3_aa: CSVGTGNDGYTF

v_call: TRBV4-1
j_call: TRBJ2-5
cdr3_length: 16
clone_size: once
cdr3_aa: CASSQGRVAGQETQYF

v_call: TRBV9
j_call: TRBJ2-1
cdr3_length: 13
clone_size: .
cdr3_aa: CASSPPRYNEQFF

v_call: TRBV27
j_call: TRBJ1-1
cdr3_length: 15
clone_size: .
cdr3_aa: CASRTRQGANTEAFF

v_call: TRBV4-1
j_call: TRBJ1-1
cdr3_length: 13
clone_size: .
cdr3_aa: CASSQAGTTEAFF

v_call: TRBV6-6
j_call: TRBJ2-7
cdr3_length: 16
clone_size: .
cdr3_aa: CASSYSRLKNSYEQYF

v_call: TRBV11-2
j_call: TRBJ1-3
cdr3_length: 14
clone_size: .
cdr3_aa: CASSSPDSGNTIYF

v_call: TRBV10-3
j_call: TRBJ2-7
cdr3_length: 12
clone_size: .
cdr3_aa: CAISGLEYEQYF

v_call: TRBV5-6
j_call: TRBJ1-2
cdr3_length: 16
clone_size: .
cdr3_aa: CASSLSPQGSNYGYTF

v_call: TRBV4-1
j_call: TRBJ2-1
cdr3_length: 20
clone_size: .
cdr3_aa: CASSQGDRAPGLAINNEQFF

v_call: TRBV6-1
j_call: TRBJ1-4
cdr3_length: 14
clone_size: .
cdr3_aa: CATEDRELSEKLFF

v_call: TRBV9
j_call: TRBJ1-1
cdr3_length: 15
clone_size: .
cdr3_aa: CASSVAWAMGSEAFF

v_call: TRBV19
j_call: TRBJ1-2
cdr3_length: 17
clone_size: .
cdr3_aa: CASSIAYREGKDYGYTF

v_call: TRBV4-3
j_call: TRBJ2-1
cdr3_length: 16
clone_size: .
cdr3_aa: CASSQGLASSYNEQFF

v_call: TRBV28
j_call: TRBJ1-2
cdr3_length: 13
clone_size: .
cdr3_aa: CASSFGVGRGYTF

v_call: TRBV6-5
j_call: TRBJ2-7
cdr3_length: 15
clone_size: .
cdr3_aa: CASSYPVGHSYEQYF

v_call: TRBV7-9
j_call: TRBJ2-5
cdr3_length: 15
clone_size: once
cdr3_aa: CASSRDSLGGETQYF

v_call: TRBV20-1
j_call: TRBJ1-2
cdr3_length: 11
clone_size: .
cdr3_aa: CSARDENGYTF

v_call: TRBV9
j_call: TRBJ2-1
cdr3_length: 17
clone_size: .
cdr3_aa: CASSTGLAESSYNEQFF

v_call: TRBV5-6
j_call: TRBJ2-7
cdr3_length: 16
clone_size: .
cdr3_aa: CASSFGGTGVSYEQYF

v_call: TRBV11-2
j_call: TRBJ2-3
cdr3_length: 14
clone_size: .
cdr3_aa: CASTLGVGTDTQYF

v_call: TRBV27
j_call: TRBJ2-7
cdr3_length: 16
clone_size: .
cdr3_aa: CASSFISGRHPVEQYF

v_call: TRBV19
j_call: TRBJ1-5
cdr3_length: 15
clone_size: .
cdr3_aa: CASSILGPSNQPQHF

v_call: TRBV7-2
j_call: TRBJ1-1
cdr3_length: 15
clone_size: .
cdr3_aa: CASSASGWGNTEAFF

v_call: TRBV27
j_call: TRBJ1-2
cdr3_length: 14
clone_size: .
cdr3_aa: CASSLSGSFIGYTF

v_call: TRBV2
j_call: TRBJ1-4
cdr3_length: 14
clone_size: .
cdr3_aa: CASSDFAGSEKLFF

v_call: TRBV27
j_call: TRBJ2-3
cdr3_length: 16
clone_size: once
cdr3_aa: CASSSLAGGQMDTQYF

v_call: TRBV4-1
j_call: TRBJ2-5
cdr3_length: 14
clone_size: .
cdr3_aa: CASSQNGLEETQYF

v_call: TRBV10-1
j_call: TRBJ2-3
cdr3_length: 15
clone_size: .
cdr3_aa: CASSLVAGGADTQYF

v_call: TRBV19
j_call: TRBJ1-5
cdr3_length: 12
clone_size: .
cdr3_aa: CASKTGNQPQHF

v_call: TRBV6-5
j_call: TRBJ1-1
cdr3_length: 15
clone_size: .
cdr3_aa: CASSWSEALNTEAFF